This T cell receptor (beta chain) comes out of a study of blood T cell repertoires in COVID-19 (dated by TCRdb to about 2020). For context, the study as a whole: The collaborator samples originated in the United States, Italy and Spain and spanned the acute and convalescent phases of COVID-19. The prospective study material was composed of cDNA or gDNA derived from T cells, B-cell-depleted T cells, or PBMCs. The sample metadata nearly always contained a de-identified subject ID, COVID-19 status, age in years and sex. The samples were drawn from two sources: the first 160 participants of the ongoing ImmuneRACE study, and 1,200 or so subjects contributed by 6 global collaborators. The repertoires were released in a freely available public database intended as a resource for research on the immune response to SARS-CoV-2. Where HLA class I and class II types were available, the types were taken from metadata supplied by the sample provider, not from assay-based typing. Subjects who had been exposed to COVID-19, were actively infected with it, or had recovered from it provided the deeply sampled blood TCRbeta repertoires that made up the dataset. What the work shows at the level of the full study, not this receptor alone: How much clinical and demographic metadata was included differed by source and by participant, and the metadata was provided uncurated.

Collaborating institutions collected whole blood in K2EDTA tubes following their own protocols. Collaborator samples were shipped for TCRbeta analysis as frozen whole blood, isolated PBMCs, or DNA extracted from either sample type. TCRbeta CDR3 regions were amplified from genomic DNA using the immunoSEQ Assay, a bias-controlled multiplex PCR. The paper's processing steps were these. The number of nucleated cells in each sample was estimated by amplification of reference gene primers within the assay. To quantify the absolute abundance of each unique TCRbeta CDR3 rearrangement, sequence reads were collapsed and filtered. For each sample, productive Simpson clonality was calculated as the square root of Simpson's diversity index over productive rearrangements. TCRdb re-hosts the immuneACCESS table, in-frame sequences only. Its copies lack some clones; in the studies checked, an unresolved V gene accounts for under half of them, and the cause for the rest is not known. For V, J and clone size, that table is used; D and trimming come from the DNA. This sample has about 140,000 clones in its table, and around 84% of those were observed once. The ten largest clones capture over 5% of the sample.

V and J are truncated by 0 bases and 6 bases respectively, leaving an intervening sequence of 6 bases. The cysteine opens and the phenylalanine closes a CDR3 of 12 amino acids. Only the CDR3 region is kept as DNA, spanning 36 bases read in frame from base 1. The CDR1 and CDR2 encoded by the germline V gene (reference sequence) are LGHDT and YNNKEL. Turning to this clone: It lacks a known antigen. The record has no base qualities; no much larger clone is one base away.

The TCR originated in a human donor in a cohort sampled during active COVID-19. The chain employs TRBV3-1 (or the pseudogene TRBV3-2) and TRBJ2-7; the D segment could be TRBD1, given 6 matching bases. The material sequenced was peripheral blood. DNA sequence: TGTGCCAGCAGCCAAGAAGGGGGCGAGCAGTACTTC. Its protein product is CASSQEGGEQYF.